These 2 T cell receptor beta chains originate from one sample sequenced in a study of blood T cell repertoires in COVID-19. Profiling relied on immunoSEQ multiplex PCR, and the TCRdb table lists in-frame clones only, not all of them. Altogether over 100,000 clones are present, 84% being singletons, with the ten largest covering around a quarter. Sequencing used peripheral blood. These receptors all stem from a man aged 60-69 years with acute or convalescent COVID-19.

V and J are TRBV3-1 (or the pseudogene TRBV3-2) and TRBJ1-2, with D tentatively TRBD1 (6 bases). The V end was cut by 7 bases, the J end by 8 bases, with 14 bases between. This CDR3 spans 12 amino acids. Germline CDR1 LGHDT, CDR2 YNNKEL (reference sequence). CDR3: CASIGGLTGYTF. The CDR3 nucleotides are TGTGCCAGCATTGGGGGCCTTACGGGCTACACCTTC.

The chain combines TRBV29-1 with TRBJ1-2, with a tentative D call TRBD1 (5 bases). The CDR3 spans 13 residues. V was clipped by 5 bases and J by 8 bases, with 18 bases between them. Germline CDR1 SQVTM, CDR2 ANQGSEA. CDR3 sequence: CSVFFTGRWGYTF. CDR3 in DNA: TGCAGCGTTTTTTTTACAGGACGGTGGGGCTACACCTTC.